A single sample gave rise to the 18 T cell receptor beta chains below, sequenced in a study of T cell clonality in common variable immunodeficiency. Generated by immunoSEQ multiplex PCR, the TCRdb table keeps only in-frame clones and is missing some. The table lists fewer than 30,000 clones, no singletons, with 4% in the top ten. These receptors have no known antigen. Overall study results and limits: Fewer deletions and N-nucleotide insertions were reportedly seen in common variable immunodeficiency TCR beta sequences.

What was sequenced was peripheral blood mononuclear cells. The receptors were sampled from a human donor with common variable immunodeficiency.

This clone was seen repeatedly, ten times or more. The read terminates 3 residues ahead of where the CDR3 ends, so the germline J gene completes it. The rearrangement joins TRBV5-1 to TRBJ2-5, with 8 bases that match TRBD2. CDR3 size: 16 residues. After removal of 3 bases from V and 4 bases from J, the junction contained 11 bases not matched to a gene. Germline V CDR1 and CDR2: SGHRS, YFSETQ. This chain's CDR3 is CASSWGTSSVGETQYF. The CDR3 DNA, read in part, is TGCGCCAGCAGCTGGGGGACTAGTAGTGTTGGAGAGACC.

Concerning this clone itself: The CDR3 is cut off 3 residues early in the read; its end comes from the germline J gene. The chain joins TRBV20-1 to TRBJ1-2; D possibly corresponds to TRBD1 (5 bases). V was cut by 1 base and J by 4 bases, with 13 bases left in between. CDR1 is DFQATT, CDR2 SNEGSKA, per germline (reference sequence). The CDR3 loop spans 14 amino acids. The CDR3 loop reads CSARGPGRSYGYTF. The sequenced CDR3 bases are TGCAGTGCTAGAGGTCCAGGGCGATCCTATGGC.

A remark on this clone: The read is 3 residues too short to cover the CDR3 end, so that end is filled in from the germline J gene. The V call is TRBV19, the J call TRBJ1-5, with 10 bases identical to TRBD1. Germline CDR1 is LNHDA and CDR2 is SQIVND (reference sequence). This CDR3 spans 14 amino acids. V trimming: 3 bases; J trimming: 6 bases; junction bases outside the gene matches: 2. The part of the CDR3 DNA that was read is TGTGCCAGTAGTATCGGGGACAGGGGTCAGCCC. This sequence encodes CASSIGDRGQP. The whole CDR3 sequence reads CASSIGDRGQPQHF.

The sample holds a few counts of this clone. The CDR3 is cut off 3 residues early in the read; its end comes from the germline J gene. The chain has TRBV2 and TRBJ2-7; D is perhaps TRBD1 (5 bases). The ends were cut back, 0 bases at V and 6 bases at J, with 9 bases in the middle. The CDR3 runs 13 residues. Germline V gene sequence: CDR1 SNHLY, CDR2 FYNNEI. CDR3 sequence: CASSEAMGREQYF. The CDR3 DNA, read in part, is TGTGCCAGCAGTGAAGCTATGGGGCGCGAG.

As to this clone: From the germline J gene comes the end of the CDR3, since the read stops 3 residues before it. V gene TRBV2 combines with J gene TRBJ2-1; TRBD1 agrees at 8 bases. V gave up 6 bases and J gave up 5 bases; unmatched junction bases: 6. The germline CDR1 and CDR2 sequences are SNHLY and FYNNEI. This CDR3 region has 14 residues. The CDR3 region is CASRGRTGNNEQFF. The sequenced CDR3 bases are TGTGCCAGCAGGGGTAGGACAGGGAACAATGAG.

The table lists this clone with a few counts. The CDR3 end lies 3 residues beyond the end of the read and is filled in from the germline J gene. The rearrangement links TRBV18 to TRBJ2-7; a possible D gene is TRBD2 (5 bases). The CDR3 is 15 residues long. The V end was cut by 0 bases, the J end by 3 bases, with 12 bases between. Germline CDR1 and CDR2: KGHSH and LQKENI. The covered CDR3 bases are TGTGCCAGCTCACCACCGGCAGGAGGTCACTACGAG. It codes for CASSPPAGGHYE. Given in full, the CDR3 is CASSPPAGGHYEQYF.

This clone was observed a handful of times. The missing CDR3 end, 3 residues past where the read stops, is filled in from the germline J gene. V gene TRBV11-2 combines with J gene TRBJ2-7, with D perhaps TRBD1 (6 bases). V was shortened by 3 bases and J by 3 bases, with 15 bases between the two germline ends. CDR1 is SGHAT and CDR2 is FQNNGV in the germline V gene. The CDR3 runs 15 residues. The DNA read from the CDR3 is TGTGCCAGCAGCTTTAATCAGGGGCCAAACTACGAG. Protein: CASSFNQGPNYE. In full, the CDR3 is CASSFNQGPNYEQYF.

Turning to this clone: The read ends 3 residues shy of where the CDR3 ends; the end is completed using the germline J gene. The chain carries TRBV30 and TRBJ1-1; TRBD1 matches 8 bases. This CDR3 is built from 15 residues. In germline, CDR1 is GTSNPN, CDR2 SVGIG (reference sequence). The sequenced CDR3 bases are TGTGCCTGGAGTCCTCCGGGACAGGCCCACCCCGAA. Its protein is CAWSPPGQAHPE. The whole CDR3 sequence is CAWSPPGQAHPEAFF.

Points on this clone: Read coverage stops 3 residues before the CDR3 terminus; the germline J gene supplies the remainder. J is TRBJ2-3 and V is TRBV7-6; D gene unclear. The germline CDR1 and CDR2 sequences are SGHVS and FNYEAQ. The CDR3 totals 12 residues. V was cut by 0 bases and J by 6 bases, with 4 bases left in between. CDR3 protein: CASSLASDTQYF. The sequenced part of the CDR3 DNA is TGTGCCAGCAGCTTAGCGTCGGATACG.

This clone appeared many times. The DNA ends 3 residues before the CDR3 does, and the rest of the CDR3 is filled in from the germline J gene. The chain links TRBV2 to TRBJ2-1; 11 bases are a match to TRBD2. Germline CDR1 is SNHLY and CDR2 is FYNNEI. The V gene end was trimmed by 7 bases and the J gene end by 9 bases; junction bases not matched to a gene: 5. The CDR3 covers 13 residues. The CDR3 sequence: CASKAGTSGEQFF. Partial CDR3 DNA: TGTGCCAGCAAAGCCGGGACTAGCGGTGAG.

Points on this clone: Coverage ceases 3 residues before the CDR3 finishes, and the germline J gene fills in the end. This chain joins TRBV18 and TRBJ1-4; D is uncertain. V lost 2 bases, J lost 2 bases, and 9 bases lay in between. This CDR3 is 15 amino acids long. In germline, CDR1 is KGHSH, CDR2 LQKENI. The CDR3 reads CASSPGGVTNEKLFF. The sequenced CDR3 bases are TGTGCCAGCTCACCAGGCGGTGTCACTAATGAAAAA.

This clone turned up a few times. The read stops 3 residues short of the end of the CDR3; the missing end is completed from the germline J gene. The chain has TRBV18 and TRBJ2-2; 8 bases map to TRBD1. The CDR3 length is 15 residues. Germline values: CDR1 KGHSH, CDR2 LQKENI. V was clipped by 3 bases and J by 6 bases; unmatched bases: 6. The CDR3 bases that were read are TGTGCCAGCTCACCTGACCAGGGGGCTGCCGGGGAG. Its translation is CASSPDQGAAGE. The full-length CDR3 reads as CASSPDQGAAGELFF.

A few counts support this clone. The CDR3 bases that were read are TGTGCCAGTAGTACAGGGTTTGGC. Translated: CASSTGFG. The CDR3 reads in full as CASSTGFGYTF. The chain couples TRBV19 to TRBJ1-2; tentative D call: TRBD1 (5 bases). The sequence runs out 3 residues before the end of the CDR3; the remainder is reconstructed from the germline J gene. The CDR3 sequence is 11 residues long. Germline-derived CDR1 and CDR2 are LNHDA and SQIVND (reference sequence). V shed 4 bases and J shed 7 bases, with 7 bases lying between them.

Concerning this clone itself: The CDR3 end lies 3 residues beyond the end of the read and is filled in from the germline J gene. The chain is built from TRBV7-9 and TRBJ2-7; 8 nucleotides align to TRBD1. J was trimmed by 0 bases and V by 4 bases; bases with no gene match: 5. The V gene's germline CDR1 is SEHNR and CDR2 FQNEAQ (reference sequence). The CDR3 has 15 amino acids. The chain's CDR3 is CASSSSRGPSYEQYF. CDR3 bases read: TGTGCCAGCAGCTCTTCCAGGGGGCCCTCCTACGAG.

This clone was seen a handful of times. The CDR3 end is not reached by the read, which stops 3 residues before it; the germline J gene fills it in. The chain uses TRBV7-8 and TRBJ2-5; no definite D call. In germline, CDR1 is SGHVS, CDR2 FQNEAQ. Trimming left V 3 bases short and J 0 bases short, with 8 bases between. This CDR3 is 14 amino acids long. CDR3 amino acids: CASSFSHHQETQYF. The CDR3 bases that were read are TGTGCCAGCAGCTTTTCACACCACCAAGAGACC.

This clone was observed a handful of times. The sequence runs out 3 residues before the end of the CDR3; the remainder is reconstructed from the germline J gene. The chain carries TRBV5-1 and TRBJ2-3; TRBD2 agrees at 10 bases. The CDR3 is made up of 15 amino acids. The germline CDR1 and CDR2 sequences are SGHRS and YFSETQ. V shed 2 bases and J 7 bases; nucleotides not matched to a gene: 7. CDR3 loop: CASSFTSGTVNTQYF. The DNA read from the CDR3 is TGCGCCAGCAGCTTTACTAGCGGGACTGTAAATACG.

This clone occurred a few times. The read finishes 3 residues shy of the CDR3 end, and the germline J gene is used to complete it. V usage is TRBV10-1 and J usage is TRBJ2-7, with 8 bases fitting TRBD1. Trimming at V came to 6 bases and at J to 3 bases, leaving 10 bases not matched to a gene. Germline V gene sequence: CDR1 WNHNN, CDR2 SYGVQD (reference sequence). The CDR3 is made up of 15 amino acids. The CDR3 bases that were read are TGCGCCAGCAGCGCGGGACAGGAATTTTTCTACGAG. It is translated as CASSAGQEFFYE. The whole CDR3 protein is CASSAGQEFFYEQYF.

This clone was observed at least ten times. The read comes to an end 3 residues before the CDR3 does, leaving the germline J gene to fill in the end. This chain connects TRBV29-1 to TRBJ1-1, with D tentatively TRBD1 (5 bases). Germline V gene sequence: CDR1 SQVTM, CDR2 ANQGSEA. The CDR3 sequence is 12 residues long. The CDR3 loop reads CSVEVRGLRAFF. The covered CDR3 bases are TGCAGCGTTGAGGTGAGGGGATTAAGA.